This T cell receptor beta chain was retrieved from a study of sequential checkpoint blockade in melanoma. The treatment: randomized to nivolumab then ipilimumab (arm A) or the reverse (arm B). Profiling relied on immunoSEQ multiplex PCR, and the TCRdb table lists in-frame clones only, not all of them. The sample lists about 37,000 clones; roughly a third were seen once. The junction had 8 bases not matched to a gene; V was cut back by 1 base and J by 4 bases. Germline CDR1 SGHNT, CDR2 YENEEA. This CDR3 is 16 amino acids long. Source: tumor tissue (inferred from file names), taken from a patient given nivolumab and ipilimumab in sequence. V gene TRBV11-3 combines with J gene TRBJ1-2; 8 nucleotides line up with TRBD1. The TCR sequence derives from a human donor with melanoma. The CDR3 DNA reads as TGTGCCAGCAGCTTAGGTCCAGGGGGCAGTGGCTATGGCTACACCTTC. The encoded protein is CASSLGPGGSGYGYTF.